This T cell receptor beta chain was documented in a study of shared clonotypes between healthy human individuals. Overall study context: Each donor contributed plates that comprised three CD4 naive, three CD4 memory, two CD8 naive and one CD8 memory.

Remarks on this clone: Its antigen is undetermined.

General study results and limits: Owing to a small donor count, the genetic and exposure-history diversity represented was limited.

Per the germline V gene, CDR1 is SGHRS and CDR2 is YFSETQ. V shed 5 bases and J 6 bases; nucleotides not matched to a gene: 6. This CDR3 spans 14 amino acids. TCRdb's copy holds only in-frame clones and misses some; the assay was immunoSEQ multiplex PCR. Found here are roughly 2.6 million clones, around nine tenths of them singletons; the top ten hold about 0.13%. CD4+ cells yielded CD45RA+ naive and CD45RA-negative memory subsets. This sequence was found in a man in his late teens or twenties in good health. Sequencing was done on a sample of naive CD4+ T cells sorted from blood. Stated subset: CD45RA+ positively selected. This chain joins TRBV5-1 and TRBJ2-1; 9 positions match TRBD2. CDR3 sequence: CASRQAGGTNEQFF. The CDR3 nucleotides are TGCGCCAGCAGACAGGCGGGAGGGACCAATGAGCAGTTCTTC. The variable domain in full, with the rest retrieved from reference TRBV5-1 and TRBJ2-1, is KAGVTQTPRYLIKTRGQQVTLSCSPISGHRSVSWYQQTPGQGLQFLFEYFSETQRNKGNFPGRFSGRQFSNSRSEMNVSTLELGDSALYLCASRQAGGTNEQFFGPGTRLTVL.